A selection of T cell receptor beta chains follows, all from one sample in a study of cytomegalovirus exposure and HLA in healthy donors. TCRdb's copy holds only in-frame clones and misses some; the assay was immunoSEQ multiplex PCR. The repertoire consists of fewer than 150,000 clones, with 60% to 85% occurring once and the leading ten covering 2.5% to 3%. The specimen sequenced was PBMCs. These TCRs come from a woman between 40 and 50 years old in good health and CMV-seropositive. The CDR3 runs from the conserved cysteine through the conserved F or W. The D gene is left open where the match is weak. Size values are once, few and many counts, or a class for expanded clones, and some rows have none.

d_call	v_call	clone_size	cdr3_length	j_call	cdr3_nt	cdr3_aa
TRBD1	TRBV5-1	few	16	TRBJ1-3	TGCGCCAGCAGCTTCGGGACAGGGGGCTCTGGAAACACCATATATTTT	CASSFGTGGSGNTIYF
TRBD2	TRBV6-4	.	17	TRBJ2-5	TGTGCCAGCAGCCCCTTGTCCGGGACTAGGCGTCAAGAGACCCAGTACTTC	CASSPLSGTRRQETQYF
TRBD1	TRBV7-2	once	17	TRBJ2-7	TGTGCCAGCAGCTTATCGATGGAGAGGGGGCGCCTTGGTTGGCAGTACTTC	CASSLSMERGRLGWQYF
.	TRBV6-5	.	15	TRBJ2-7	TGTGCCAGCAGTTCCCCTCGGGGGGCCAGGGACGAGCAGTACTTC	CASSSPRGARDEQYF
.	TRBV6-5	.	13	TRBJ1-1	TGTGCCAGCAGTTACTCTCAGAACACTGAAGCTTTCTTT	CASSYSQNTEAFF
TRBD1	TRBV10-3	.	14	TRBJ2-5	TGTGCCACACGGACGGACAGGGGGCACGAGACCCAGTACTTC	CATRTDRGHETQYF
.	TRBV21-1	.	15	TRBJ2-2	TGTGCCAACCACAGAAGGAGGCAGGAGGCCGGGGAGCTGTTTTTT	CANHRRRQEAGELFF
.	TRBV5-1	.	13	TRBJ1-2	TGCGCCAGCAGCTTTCCCTCCGGGGAGGGCTACACCTTC	CASSFPSGEGYTF
TRBD1	TRBV2	.	18	TRBJ2-1	TGTGCCAGCAGTGCACAAGTGTTGACAGGGGCTAGCTACAATGAGCAGTTCTTC	CASSAQVLTGASYNEQFF
TRBD1	TRBV7-2	few	15	TRBJ2-7	TGTGCCAGCAGCCAAAACAGGGGGCCCTCCTACGAGCAGTACTTC	CASSQNRGPSYEQYF
TRBD2	TRBV6-5	few	15	TRBJ2-7	TGTGCCAGCAGTCCCAGCGGGAGGTGGGTGGTCGAGCAGTACTTC	CASSPSGRWVVEQYF
TRBD1	TRBV7-2	.	14	TRBJ2-2	TGTGCCAGCAGCACGGGGACAGGAGGCGGGGAGCTGTTTTTT	CASSTGTGGGELFF
TRBD1	TRBV29-1	.	12	TRBJ1-2	TGCAGCGTAGGACAGGGGATATATGGCTACACCTTC	CSVGQGIYGYTF
TRBD1	TRBV5-3	.	14	TRBJ1-5	TGTGCCAGGGACAGGGATCGGCGCAATCAGCCCCAGCATTTT	CARDRDRRNQPQHF
.	TRBV27	.	15	TRBJ2-3	TGTGCCAGCAGTTTATCGAGGAGGGGCGTGGATACGCAGTATTTT	CASSLSRRGVDTQYF
TRBD1	TRBV4-1	.	15	TRBJ1-4	TGCGCCAGCAGCCCGGGCAGGGGGCTGTATGAAAAACTGTTTTTT	CASSPGRGLYEKLFF
TRBD1	TRBV29-1	.	12	TRBJ2-7	TGCAGCGCGGGACAGGGGGCTCAGGAGCAGTACTTC	CSAGQGAQEQYF
TRBD1	TRBV2	.	12	TRBJ1-6	TGTGCCAGCAGTAACAGGGGGCCCACCCTCCACTTT	CASSNRGPTLHF
.	TRBV19	.	13	TRBJ1-6	TGTGCCAGTAGAGACGGGACAAGGCGAACCCTCCACTTT	CASRDGTRRTLHF
TRBD1	TRBV19	.	15	TRBJ2-5	TGTGCCAGTAGGAGGAGACAGGGGGCTGATGAGACCCAGTACTTC	CASRRRQGADETQYF
TRBD1	TRBV6-1	.	14	TRBJ2-7	TGTGCCGAGGCCCCCGGACAGGGTGCCTACGAGCAGTACTTC	CAEAPGQGAYEQYF
TRBD2	TRBV6-1	few	18	TRBJ2-3	TGTGCCAGCAGTGCCAACCTCCTTAGCGGGGGCCTCACAGATACGCAGTATTTT	CASSANLLSGGLTDTQYF
.	TRBV7-9	.	16	TRBJ2-3	TGTGCCAGCAGCTCCAGACTAGTGGTGAGCACAGATACGCAGTATTTT	CASSSRLVVSTDTQYF
TRBD1	TRBV7-9	.	14	TRBJ1-2	TGTGCCAGCAGCGCCTTGGACAGGGGTGGTGGCTACACCTTC	CASSALDRGGGYTF
.	TRBV7-3	.	11	TRBJ1-2	TGTGCCAGCAGCGCCGGGTATGGCTACACCTTC	CASSAGYGYTF
TRBD2	TRBV11-2	.	14	TRBJ2-5	TGTGCCAGCATGACTAGCGGGGTCCACGAGACCCAGTACTTC	CASMTSGVHETQYF